What follows describes a single T cell receptor beta chain. Its specificity is not known. Each 10 ml fresh peripheral blood draw supplied the PBMCs. Researchers amplified the TCR beta CDR3 regions from RNA transcripts. HTBI primers drove first-round RT-PCR of the TCR CDR3. MiXCR, applied by TCRdb to the multiplex PCR reads, yields one record per CDR3 protein. The sample lists roughly 250,000 distinct CDR3 sequences; 20% to 25% were seen once. The CDR3 has 16 residues. The germline V gene has CDR1 MDHEN and CDR2 SYDVKM. V lost 6 bases, J lost 2 bases, and 20 bases lay in between. This sample was taken from a study of T cells in Graves' hyperthyroidism and ophthalmopathy. Study-level results: Separating ophthalmopathy from stable hyperthyroidism was achieved by a 13 V-J model. For ophthalmopathy, model prediction preceded onset by a median about 6 months.

The chain joins TRBV28 to TRBJ2-7, with D possibly TRBD2 on 6 matching bases. This clonotype was obtained from a young man with Graves' ophthalmopathy. The sequenced sample consisted of blood. Here the CDR3 DNA reads TGTGCCAGCAGACCCATCGGGCTAGCGCAGACCTACGAGCAGTACTTC. This sequence encodes CASRPIGLAQTYEQYF.